The 7 T cell receptor beta chains below come from one sample, sequenced in a study of blood T cell repertoires in COVID-19. The table came from immunoSEQ multiplex PCR; TCRdb's copy has only in-frame clones and leaves some out. The sample has fewer than 35,000 clones, 88% seen once. Sequenced: peripheral blood. The receptors originated from a woman between 50 and 59 years old with active COVID-19.

This clone was counted a single time. V gene TRBV12-3 or TRBV12-4 combines with J gene TRBJ2-7, with a possible D match to TRBD2 (5 bases). The CDR3 is 12 amino acids. Deletions cut 3 bases from V and 8 bases from J, with 11 bases between. As DNA, the CDR3 is TGTGCCAGCAGTTTTAACCCCGGGAAGCAGTACTTC. It specifies CASSFNPGKQYF.

The gene calls are TRBV5-5 and TRBJ1-2, with 10 positions matching TRBD1. The V gene end was trimmed by 4 bases and the J gene end by 8 bases; junction bases not matched to a gene: 8. The CDR3 has 14 amino acids. CDR1 and CDR2 from the germline V gene are SGHKS and YYEKEE (reference sequence). The CDR3 sequence: CASSAPGQGRGYTF. The DNA of the CDR3 is TGTGCCAGCAGCGCGCCGGGACAGGGGAGGGGCTACACCTTC.

The chain joins TRBV29-1 to TRBJ2-7, with 8 bases that match TRBD2. The CDR3 covers 13 residues. The germline V gene has CDR1 SQVTM and CDR2 ANQGSEA. CDR3 in amino acids: CSARTNSGTEQYF. CDR3 nucleotide sequence: TGCAGTGCACGTACAAATAGCGGGACCGAGCAGTACTTC.

The rearrangement uses TRBV6-5 and TRBJ1-1, with D hard to call. The V gene's germline CDR1 is MNHEY and CDR2 SVGAGI. V was pared by 6 bases and J by 4 bases, with 12 bases between. The CDR3 is 13 amino acids. In nucleotides, the CDR3 is TGTGCCAGCAGGGATACAGAAGCCACTGAAGCTTTCTTT. Protein product: CASRDTEATEAFF.

The genes are TRBV19 and TRBJ2-3; 7 bases fit TRBD1. Germline V gene sequence: CDR1 LNHDA, CDR2 SQIVND (reference sequence). V gave up 11 bases and J gave up 8 bases; unmatched junction bases: 13. The CDR3 is 13 residues long. The DNA of the CDR3 is TGTGCCTCGACAGGGCGGCTTTACGGTACGCAGTATTTT. It yields the protein CASTGRLYGTQYF.

The V and J genes are TRBV5-4 and TRBJ1-2; D unclear. The germline gives CDR1 SGHNT, CDR2 YYREEE (reference sequence). Trimming removed 4 bases from V and 8 bases from J, with 15 bases in between. The CDR3 consists of 13 residues. CDR3 loop: CASSQDSLAGYTF. The CDR3 DNA reads TGTGCCAGCAGCCAGGACTCCTTAGCAGGCTACACCTTC.

This clone was counted only a few times. The rearrangement uses TRBV25-1 and TRBJ2-2, with a tentative D call TRBD2 (6 bases). CDR3 size: 15 residues. Trimming shortened V by 6 bases and J by 1 base, and 12 bases separated the two germline ends. The germline V gene has CDR1 MGHDK and CDR2 SYGVNS. The CDR3 DNA reads TGTGCCAGCAGCCTCCTGCGGGGGAACACCGGGGAGCTGTTTTTT. As protein: CASSLLRGNTGELFF.